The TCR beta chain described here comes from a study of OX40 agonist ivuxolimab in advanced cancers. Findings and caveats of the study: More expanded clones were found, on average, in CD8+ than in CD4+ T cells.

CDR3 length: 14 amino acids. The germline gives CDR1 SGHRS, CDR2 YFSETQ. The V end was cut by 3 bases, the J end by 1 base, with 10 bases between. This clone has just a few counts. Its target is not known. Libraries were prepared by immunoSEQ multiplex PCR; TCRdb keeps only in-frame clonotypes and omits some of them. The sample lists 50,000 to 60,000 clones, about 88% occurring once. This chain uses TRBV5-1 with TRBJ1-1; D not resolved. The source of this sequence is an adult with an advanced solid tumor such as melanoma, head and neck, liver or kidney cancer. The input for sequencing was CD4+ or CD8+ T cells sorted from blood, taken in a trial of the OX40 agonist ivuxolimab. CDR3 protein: CASSSLSRNTEAFF. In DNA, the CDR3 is TGCGCCAGCAGCTCCTTGAGTAGGAACACTGAAGCTTTCTTT.